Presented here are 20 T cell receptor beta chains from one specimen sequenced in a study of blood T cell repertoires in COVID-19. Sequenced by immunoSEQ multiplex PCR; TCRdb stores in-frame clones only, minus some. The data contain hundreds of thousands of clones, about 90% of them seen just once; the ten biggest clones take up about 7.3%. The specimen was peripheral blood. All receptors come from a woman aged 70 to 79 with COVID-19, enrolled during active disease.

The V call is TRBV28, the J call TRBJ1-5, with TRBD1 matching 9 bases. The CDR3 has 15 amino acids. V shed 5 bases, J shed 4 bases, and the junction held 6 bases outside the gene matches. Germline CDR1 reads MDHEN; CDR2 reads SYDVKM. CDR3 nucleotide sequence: TGTGCCAGCAGTCAGCGGACAGGGGCGAATCAGCCCCAGCATTTT. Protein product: CASSQRTGANQPQHF.

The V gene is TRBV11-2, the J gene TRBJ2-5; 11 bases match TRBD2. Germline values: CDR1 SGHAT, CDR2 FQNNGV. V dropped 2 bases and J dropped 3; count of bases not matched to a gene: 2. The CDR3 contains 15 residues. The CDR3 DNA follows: TGTGCCAGCAGCTTACCGGGACTAGCGGAAGAGACCCAGTACTTC. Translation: CASSLPGLAEETQYF.

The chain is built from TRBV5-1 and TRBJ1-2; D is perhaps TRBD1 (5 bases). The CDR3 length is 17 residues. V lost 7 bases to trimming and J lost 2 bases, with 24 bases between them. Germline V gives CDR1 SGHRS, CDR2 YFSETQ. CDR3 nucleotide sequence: TGCGCCAGCTCTGAAAGCGGGGGGTACCTATTCAACTATGGCTACACCTTC. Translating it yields CASSESGGYLFNYGYTF.

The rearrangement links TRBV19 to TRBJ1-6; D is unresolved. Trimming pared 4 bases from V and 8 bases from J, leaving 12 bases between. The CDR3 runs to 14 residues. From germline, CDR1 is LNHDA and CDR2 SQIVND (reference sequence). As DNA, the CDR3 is TGTGCCAGTAGTACCTACCGAGATGATTCACCCCTCCACTTT. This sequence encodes CASSTYRDDSPLHF.

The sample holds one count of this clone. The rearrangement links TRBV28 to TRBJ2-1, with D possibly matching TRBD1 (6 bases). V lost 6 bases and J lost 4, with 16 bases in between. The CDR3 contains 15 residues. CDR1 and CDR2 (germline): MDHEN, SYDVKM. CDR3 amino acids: CASRAGTQSYNEQFF. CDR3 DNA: TGTGCCAGCAGGGCCGGGACACAGTCATACAATGAGCAGTTCTTC.

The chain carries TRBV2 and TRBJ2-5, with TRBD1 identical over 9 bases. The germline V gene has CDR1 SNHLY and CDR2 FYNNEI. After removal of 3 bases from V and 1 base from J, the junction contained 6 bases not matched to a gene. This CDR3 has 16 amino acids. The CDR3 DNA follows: TGTGCCAGCAGTGAGCCGTCGGGACAGGGCCAAGAGACCCAGTACTTC. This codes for CASSEPSGQGQETQYF.

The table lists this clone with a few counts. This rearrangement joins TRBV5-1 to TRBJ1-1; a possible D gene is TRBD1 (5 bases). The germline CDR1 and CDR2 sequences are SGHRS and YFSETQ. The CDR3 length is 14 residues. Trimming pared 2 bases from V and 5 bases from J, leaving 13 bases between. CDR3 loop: CASSLTGVATEAFF. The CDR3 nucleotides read TGCGCCAGCAGCTTAACAGGAGTCGCAACTGAAGCTTTCTTT.

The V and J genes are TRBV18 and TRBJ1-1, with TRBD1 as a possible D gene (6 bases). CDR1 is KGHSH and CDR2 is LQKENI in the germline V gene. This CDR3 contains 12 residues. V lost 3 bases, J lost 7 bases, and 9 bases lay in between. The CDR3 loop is CASSPGTNEAFF. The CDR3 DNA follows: TGTGCCAGCTCACCGGGGACAAATGAAGCTTTCTTT.

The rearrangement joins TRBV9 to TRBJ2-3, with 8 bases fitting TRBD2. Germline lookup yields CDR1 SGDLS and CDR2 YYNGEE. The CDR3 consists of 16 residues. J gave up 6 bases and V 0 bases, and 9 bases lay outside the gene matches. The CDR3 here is CASSVGGGGPPDTQYF. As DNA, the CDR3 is TGTGCCAGCAGCGTAGGAGGCGGGGGGCCCCCGGATACGCAGTATTTT.

CDR3 bases: TGCGCCAGCAGCTCCCCGGGACTAGCGGACACCGGGGAGCTGTTTTTT. It specifies CASSSPGLADTGELFF. The rearrangement links TRBV5-1 to TRBJ2-2, with 11 bases that match TRBD2. V trimming: 3 bases; J trimming: 3 bases; junction bases outside the gene matches: 4. The V gene's germline CDR1 is SGHRS and CDR2 YFSETQ. This CDR3 is 16 amino acids long.

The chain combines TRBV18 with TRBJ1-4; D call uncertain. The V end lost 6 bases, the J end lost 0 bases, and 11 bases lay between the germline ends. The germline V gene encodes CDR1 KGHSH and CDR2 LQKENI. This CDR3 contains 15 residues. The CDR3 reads CASSRSHPTNEKLFF. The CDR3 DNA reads TGTGCCAGCTCCCGGAGCCACCCAACTAATGAAAAACTGTTTTTT.

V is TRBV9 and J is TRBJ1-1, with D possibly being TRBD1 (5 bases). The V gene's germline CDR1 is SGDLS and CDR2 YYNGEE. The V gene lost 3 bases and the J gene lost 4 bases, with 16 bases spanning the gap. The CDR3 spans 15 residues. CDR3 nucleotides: TGTGCCAGCAGCGCCGGGACTGCCCCCGGCACTGAAGCTTTCTTT. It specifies CASSAGTAPGTEAFF.

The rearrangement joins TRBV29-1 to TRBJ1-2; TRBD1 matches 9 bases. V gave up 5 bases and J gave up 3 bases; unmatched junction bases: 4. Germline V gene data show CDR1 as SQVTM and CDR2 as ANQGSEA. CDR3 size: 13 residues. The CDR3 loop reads CSVNRGQDYGYTF. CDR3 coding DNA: TGCAGCGTTAACAGGGGGCAGGACTATGGCTACACCTTC.

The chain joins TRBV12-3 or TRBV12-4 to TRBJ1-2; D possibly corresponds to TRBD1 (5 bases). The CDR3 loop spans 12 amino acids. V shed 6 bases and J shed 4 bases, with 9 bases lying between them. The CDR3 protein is CASSRGGYGYTF. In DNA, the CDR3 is TGTGCCAGCAGCCGGGGGGGCTATGGCTACACCTTC.

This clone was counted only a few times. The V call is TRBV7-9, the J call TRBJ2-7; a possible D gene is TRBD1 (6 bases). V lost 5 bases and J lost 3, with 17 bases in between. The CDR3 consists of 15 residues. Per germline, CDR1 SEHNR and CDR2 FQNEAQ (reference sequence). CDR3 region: CASSNSRDTLYEQYF. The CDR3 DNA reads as TGTGCCAGCAGCAATTCCCGGGACACCCTCTACGAGCAGTACTTC.

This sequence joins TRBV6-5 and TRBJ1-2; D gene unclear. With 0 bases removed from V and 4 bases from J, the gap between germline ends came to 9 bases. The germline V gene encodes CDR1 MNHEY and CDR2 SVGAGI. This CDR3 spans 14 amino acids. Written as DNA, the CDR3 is TGTGCCAGCAGTTACTCCCGAGGCTCCTATGGCTACACCTTC. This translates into CASSYSRGSYGYTF.

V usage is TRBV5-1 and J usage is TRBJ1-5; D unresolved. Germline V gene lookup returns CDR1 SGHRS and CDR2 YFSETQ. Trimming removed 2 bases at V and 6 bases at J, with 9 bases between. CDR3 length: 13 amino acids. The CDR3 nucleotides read TGCGCCAGCAGCTTAGAGGGAGGTCAGCCCCAGCATTTT. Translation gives CASSLEGGQPQHF.

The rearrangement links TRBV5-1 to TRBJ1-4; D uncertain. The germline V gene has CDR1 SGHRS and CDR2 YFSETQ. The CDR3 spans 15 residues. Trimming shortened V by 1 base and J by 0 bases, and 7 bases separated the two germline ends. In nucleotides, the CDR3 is TGCGCCAGCAGCTTGAGCGGGACAACTAATGAAAAACTGTTTTTT. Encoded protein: CASSLSGTTNEKLFF.

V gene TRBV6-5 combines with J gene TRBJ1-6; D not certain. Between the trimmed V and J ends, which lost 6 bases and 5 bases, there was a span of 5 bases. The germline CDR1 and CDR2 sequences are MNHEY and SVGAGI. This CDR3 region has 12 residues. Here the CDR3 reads CASRHNNSPLHF. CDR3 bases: TGTGCCAGCAGACATAATAATTCACCCCTCCACTTT.

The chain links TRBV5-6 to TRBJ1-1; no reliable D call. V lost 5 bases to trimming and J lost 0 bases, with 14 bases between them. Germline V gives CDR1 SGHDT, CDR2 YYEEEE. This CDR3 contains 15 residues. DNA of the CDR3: TGTGCCAGCAGTTTCAACGGGAAAATGAACACTGAAGCTTTCTTT. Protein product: CASSFNGKMNTEAFF.